Listed below are T cell receptor beta chains from one sample, sequenced in a study of breast tumors, draining lymph nodes, adjacent tissues. From the multiplex PCR reads, TCRdb called clonotypes with MiXCR, one entry per CDR3 protein. The sample shows 160,000 or so distinct CDR3 sequences, about 34% of them seen only once. The specimen sequenced was axillary lymph node tissue. The receptors were sampled from a female donor with breast cancer. Some clones in this sample may be carry-over from other donors' samples. CDR3s include the opening cysteine and the closing phenylalanine or tryptophan.

TRBV30,TRBJ2-3,CAWNTGGVGTQYF
TRBV2,TRBJ2-7,CASRGDSSYEQYF
TRBV5-1,TRBJ1-6,CASSWQGESPLHF
TRBV5-1,TRBJ2-1,CASRTSGSYNEQFF
TRBV28,TRBJ1-3,CASIGQGYTIYF
TRBV14,TRBJ2-1,CASSQYASRFANEQFF
TRBV2,TRBJ2-5,CARGLVTPDRIETQYF
TRBV20-1,TRBJ1-2,CSASGANYGYTF
TRBV9,TRBJ2-6,CASSDSGGGSGANVLTF
TRBV7-2,TRBJ2-7,CASSLVGGINSYEQYF
TRBV27,TRBJ1-6,CASSSLGGLSPLHF
TRBV2,TRBJ1-6,CASRRTGGSNSPLHF
TRBV7-9,TRBJ1-4,CASSKTGQTNEELFF
TRBV15,TRBJ2-6,CATSRRLGQEGRAGANVLTF
TRBV5-6,TRBJ2-5,CASSFTGQGGNQPQYF
TRBV5-1,TRBJ1-3,CASSFSGGPGNPIYF
TRBV24-1,TRBJ1-2,CASGDGSYGYTF
TRBV27,TRBJ2-7,CASSPGRGNEQYF
TRBV6-2/TRBV6-3,TRBJ2-7,CASSYSRADSSYEQYF
TRBV28,TRBJ1-6,CASIGPLRGNSPLHF
TRBV4-3,TRBJ1-6,CASSQDRGFDSPLHF
TRBV6-5,TRBJ1-1,CASSYLGPGNTEAFF
TRBV5-1,TRBJ2-1,CASSLTSSGGPIYNEQFF
TRBV4-3,TRBJ1-4,CASSPTTNEKLFF
TRBV7-9,TRBJ2-1,CASSASGSYNEQFF
TRBV20-1,TRBJ1-6,CSARLGAMDSSPLHF
TRBV5-1,TRBJ2-2,CASSFRDRLNTGELSF
TRBV29-1,TRBJ2-3,CSVVQEGTDTQYF
TRBV7-2,TRBJ2-7,CASSHSPSGMGSYQQYF
TRBV5-6,TRBJ1-5,CASSLWRSINQPQHF
TRBV4-3,TRBJ2-5,CASSQDRDDWETQYF
TRBV10-2,TRBJ2-7,CASTPGQGAYEQYF
TRBV30,TRBJ1-1,CAWGGRPNTEAFF
TRBV9,TRBJ1-4,CASSPQGGKLFF
TRBV7-9,TRBJ1-2,CASSLNPRDSGDYGYTF
TRBV6-5,TRBJ1-1,CASSIDWGGEAFF
TRBV4-1,TRBJ2-7,CASSPALHPYEQYF
TRBV3-1,TRBJ2-3,CASSQFPGLATTDTQYF
TRBV20-1,TRBJ2-2,CSASQTGSYGELFF
TRBV7-9,TRBJ2-3,CASSLKAGRDTQYF